This TCR beta chain is drawn from a study of blood T cell repertoires in COVID-19. This CDR3 is 13 amino acids long. V was shortened by 6 bases and J by 11 bases, with 19 bases between the two germline ends. Clones were read by immunoSEQ multiplex PCR, and TCRdb kept only the in-frame ones, dropping some. The sample records some 70,000 clones, more than 85% being singletons. This chain uses TRBV12-3 or TRBV12-4 with TRBJ1-1; TRBD1 might be the D (5 bases). Material: peripheral blood. This TCR was recovered from a human donor with active COVID-19. The donor label of this sample is uncertain. CDR3 in DNA: TGTGCCAGCAGGTCGGGGGGACCACTGGATGCTTTCTTT. Translated, it gives CASRSGGPLDAFF.